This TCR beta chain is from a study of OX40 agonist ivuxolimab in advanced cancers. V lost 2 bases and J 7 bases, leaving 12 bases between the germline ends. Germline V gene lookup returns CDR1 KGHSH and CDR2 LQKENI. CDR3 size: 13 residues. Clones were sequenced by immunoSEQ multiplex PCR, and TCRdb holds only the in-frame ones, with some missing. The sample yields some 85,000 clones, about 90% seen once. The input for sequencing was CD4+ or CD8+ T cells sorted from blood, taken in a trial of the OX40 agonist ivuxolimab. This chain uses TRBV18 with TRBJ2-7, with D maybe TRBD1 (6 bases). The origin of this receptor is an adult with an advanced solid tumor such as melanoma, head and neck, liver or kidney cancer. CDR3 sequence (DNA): TGTGCCAGCTCACCATACTCGGACAGAGAGCAGTACTTC. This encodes CASSPYSDREQYF. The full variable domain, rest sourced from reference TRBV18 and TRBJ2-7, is NAGVMQNPRHLVRRRGQEARLRCSPMKGHSHVYWYRQLPEEGLKFMVYLQKENIIDESGMPKERFSAEFPKEGPSILRIQQVVRGDSAAYFCASSPYSDREQYFGPGTRLTVT.